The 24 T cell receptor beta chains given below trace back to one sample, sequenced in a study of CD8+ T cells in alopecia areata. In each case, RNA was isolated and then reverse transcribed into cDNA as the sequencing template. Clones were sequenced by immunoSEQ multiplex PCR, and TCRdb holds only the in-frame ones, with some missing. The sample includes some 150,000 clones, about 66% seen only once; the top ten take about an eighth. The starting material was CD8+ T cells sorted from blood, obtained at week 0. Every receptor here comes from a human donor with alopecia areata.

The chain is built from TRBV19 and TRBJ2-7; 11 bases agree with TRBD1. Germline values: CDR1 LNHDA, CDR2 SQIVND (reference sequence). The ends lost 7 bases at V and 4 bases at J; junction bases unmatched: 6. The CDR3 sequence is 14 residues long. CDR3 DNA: TGTGCCAGTACCGCAGGGACAGGGGGATACGAGCAGTACTTC. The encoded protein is CASTAGTGGYEQYF.

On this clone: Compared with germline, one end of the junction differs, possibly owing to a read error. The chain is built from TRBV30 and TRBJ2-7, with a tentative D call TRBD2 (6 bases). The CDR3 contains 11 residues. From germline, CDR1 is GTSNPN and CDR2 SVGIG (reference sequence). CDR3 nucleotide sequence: TGTGCCTGGAGTGCGGGACTTCAGCCTGACTTC. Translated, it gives CAWSAGLQPDF.

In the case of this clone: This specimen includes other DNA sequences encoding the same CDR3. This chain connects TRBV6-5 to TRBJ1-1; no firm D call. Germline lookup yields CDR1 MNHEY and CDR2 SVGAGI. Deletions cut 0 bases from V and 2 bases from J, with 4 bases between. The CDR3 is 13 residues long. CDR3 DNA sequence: TGTGCCAGCAGTTACTCGGACAACACTGAAGCTTTCTTT. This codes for CASSYSDNTEAFF.

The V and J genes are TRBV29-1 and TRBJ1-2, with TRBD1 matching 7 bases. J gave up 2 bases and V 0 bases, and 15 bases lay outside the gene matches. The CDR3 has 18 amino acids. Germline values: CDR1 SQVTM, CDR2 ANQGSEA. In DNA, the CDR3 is TGCAGCGTTGAAGATCGAAGGGGGCAGGGTGTCCGAAACTATGGCTACACCTTC. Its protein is CSVEDRRGQGVRNYGYTF.

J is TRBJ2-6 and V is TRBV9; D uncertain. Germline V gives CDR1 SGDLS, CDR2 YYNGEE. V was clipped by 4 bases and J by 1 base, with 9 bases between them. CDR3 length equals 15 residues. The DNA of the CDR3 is TGTGCCAGCAGCCGCCCCTCTTCTGGGGCCAACGTCCTGACTTTC. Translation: CASSRPSSGANVLTF.

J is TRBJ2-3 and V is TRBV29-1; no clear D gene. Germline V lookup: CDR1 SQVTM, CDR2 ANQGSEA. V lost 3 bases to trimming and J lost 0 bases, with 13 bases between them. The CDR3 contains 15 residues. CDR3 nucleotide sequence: TGCAGCGTTGAGCCGGACGGAACTAGCACAGATACGCAGTATTTT. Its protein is CSVEPDGTSTDTQYF.

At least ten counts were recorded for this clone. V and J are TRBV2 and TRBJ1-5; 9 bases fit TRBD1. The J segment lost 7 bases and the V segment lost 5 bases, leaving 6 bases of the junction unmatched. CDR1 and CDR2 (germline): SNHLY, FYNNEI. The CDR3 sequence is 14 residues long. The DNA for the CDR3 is TGTGCCAGCAGTCGACAGGGGGGGAGGCAGCCCCAGCATTTT. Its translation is CASSRQGGRQPQHF.

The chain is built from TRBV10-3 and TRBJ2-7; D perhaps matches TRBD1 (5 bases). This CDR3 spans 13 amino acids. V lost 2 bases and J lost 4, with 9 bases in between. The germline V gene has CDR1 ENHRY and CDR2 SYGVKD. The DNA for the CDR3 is TGTGCCATCAGTGAGGCGCGGACATACGAGCAGTACTTC. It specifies CAISEARTYEQYF.

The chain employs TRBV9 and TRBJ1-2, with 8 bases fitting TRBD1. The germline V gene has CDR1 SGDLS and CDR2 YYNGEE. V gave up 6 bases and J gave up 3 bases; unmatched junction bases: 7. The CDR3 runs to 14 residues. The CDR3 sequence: CASTLGQGDYGYTF. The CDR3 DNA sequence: TGTGCCAGCACCCTAGGACAGGGCGACTATGGCTACACCTTC.

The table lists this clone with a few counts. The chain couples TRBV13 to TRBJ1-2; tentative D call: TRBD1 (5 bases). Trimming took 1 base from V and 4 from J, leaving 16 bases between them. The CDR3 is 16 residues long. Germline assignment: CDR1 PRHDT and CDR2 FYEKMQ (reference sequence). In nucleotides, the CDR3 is TGTGCCAGCAGCTTAGTTGGCAGGGATCGTATCTATGGCTACACCTTC. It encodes CASSLVGRDRIYGYTF.

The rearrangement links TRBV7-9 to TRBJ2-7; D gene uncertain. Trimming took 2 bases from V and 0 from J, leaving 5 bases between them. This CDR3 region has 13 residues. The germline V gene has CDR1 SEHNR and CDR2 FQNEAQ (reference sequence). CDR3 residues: CASSLKSSYEQYF. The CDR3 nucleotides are TGTGCCAGCAGCTTAAAAAGCTCCTACGAGCAGTACTTC.

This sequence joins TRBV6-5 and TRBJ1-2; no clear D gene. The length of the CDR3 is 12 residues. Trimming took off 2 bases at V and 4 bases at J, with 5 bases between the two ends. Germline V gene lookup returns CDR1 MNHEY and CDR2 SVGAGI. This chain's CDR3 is CASSYGSYGYTF. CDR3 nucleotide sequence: TGTGCCAGCAGTTACGGGAGCTATGGCTACACCTTC.

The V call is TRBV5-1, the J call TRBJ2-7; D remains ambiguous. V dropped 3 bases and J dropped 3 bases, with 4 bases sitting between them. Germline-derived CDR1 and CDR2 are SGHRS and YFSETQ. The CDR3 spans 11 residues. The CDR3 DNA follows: TGCGCCAGCAGCTCTGACTACGAGCAGTACTTC. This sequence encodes CASSSDYEQYF.

Here the CDR3 reads CASSRGERGTDTQYF. The CDR3 DNA sequence: TGCGCCAGCAGCCGTGGGGAGCGGGGCACAGATACGCAGTATTTT. J is TRBJ2-3 and V is TRBV4-1, with D tentatively TRBD2 (6 bases). CDR1 MGHRA and CDR2 YSYEKL come from the germline V gene. V was clipped by 4 bases and J by 1 base, with 12 bases between them. The CDR3 has 15 amino acids.

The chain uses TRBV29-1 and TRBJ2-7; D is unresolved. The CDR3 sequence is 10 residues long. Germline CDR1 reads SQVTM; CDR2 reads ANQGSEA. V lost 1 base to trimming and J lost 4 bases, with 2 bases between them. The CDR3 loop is CSVEGYEQYF. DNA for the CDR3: TGCAGCGTTGAAGGTTACGAGCAGTACTTC.

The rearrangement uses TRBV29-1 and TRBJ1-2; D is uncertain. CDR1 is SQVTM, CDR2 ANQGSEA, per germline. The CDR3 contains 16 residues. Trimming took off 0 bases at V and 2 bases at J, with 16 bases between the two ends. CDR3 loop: CSVEDRKGDGNYGYTF. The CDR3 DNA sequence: TGCAGCGTTGAAGATCGGAAGGGAGACGGAAACTATGGCTACACCTTC.

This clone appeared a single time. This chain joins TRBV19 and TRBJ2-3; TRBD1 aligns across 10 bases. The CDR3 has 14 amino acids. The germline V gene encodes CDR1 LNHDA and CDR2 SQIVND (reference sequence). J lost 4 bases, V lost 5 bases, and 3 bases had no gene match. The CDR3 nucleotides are TGTGCCAGTAGTGAGACAGGGGGCGCAGATACGCAGTATTTT. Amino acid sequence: CASSETGGADTQYF. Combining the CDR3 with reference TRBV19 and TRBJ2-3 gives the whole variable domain DGGITQSPKYLFRKEGQNVTLSCEQNLNHDAMYWYRQDPGQGLRLIYYSQIVNDFQKGDIAEGYSVSREKKESFPLTVTSAQKNPTAFYLCASSETGGADTQYFGPGTRLTVL.

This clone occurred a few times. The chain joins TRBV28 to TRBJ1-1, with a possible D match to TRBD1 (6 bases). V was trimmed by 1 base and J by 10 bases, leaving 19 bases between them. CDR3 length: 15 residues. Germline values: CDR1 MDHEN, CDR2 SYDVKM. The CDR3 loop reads CASSLLRDNPAGAFF. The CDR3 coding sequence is TGTGCCAGCAGTTTATTGCGGGACAACCCTGCCGGAGCTTTCTTT.

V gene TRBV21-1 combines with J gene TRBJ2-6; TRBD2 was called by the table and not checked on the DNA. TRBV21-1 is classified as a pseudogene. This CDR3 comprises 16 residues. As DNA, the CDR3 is TGTGCCAAAAGCTCTCGGGGTTTCTCTGGGGCCAACGTCCTGACTTTC. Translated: CAKSSRGFSGANVLTF.

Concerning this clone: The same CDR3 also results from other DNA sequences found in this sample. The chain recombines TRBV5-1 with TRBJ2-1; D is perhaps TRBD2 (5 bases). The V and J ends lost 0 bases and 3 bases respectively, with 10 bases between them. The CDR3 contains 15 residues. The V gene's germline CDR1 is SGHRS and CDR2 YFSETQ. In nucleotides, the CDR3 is TGCGCCAGCAGCTTGGCAGCCGGGGACTACAATGAGCAGTTCTTC. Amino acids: CASSLAAGDYNEQFF.

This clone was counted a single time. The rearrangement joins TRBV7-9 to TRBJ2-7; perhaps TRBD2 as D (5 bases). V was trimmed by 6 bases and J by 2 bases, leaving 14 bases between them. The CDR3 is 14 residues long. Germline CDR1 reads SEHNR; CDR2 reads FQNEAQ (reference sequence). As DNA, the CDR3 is TGTGCCAGCAGTGGGGAGACGGTAACCTACGAGCAGTACTTC. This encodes CASSGETVTYEQYF.

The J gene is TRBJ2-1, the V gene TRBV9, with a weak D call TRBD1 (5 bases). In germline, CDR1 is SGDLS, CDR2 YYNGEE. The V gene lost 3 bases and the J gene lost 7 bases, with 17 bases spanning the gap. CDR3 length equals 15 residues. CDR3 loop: CASSASLRVGNEQFF. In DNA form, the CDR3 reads TGTGCCAGCAGCGCGAGCCTCAGGGTAGGAAATGAGCAGTTCTTC.

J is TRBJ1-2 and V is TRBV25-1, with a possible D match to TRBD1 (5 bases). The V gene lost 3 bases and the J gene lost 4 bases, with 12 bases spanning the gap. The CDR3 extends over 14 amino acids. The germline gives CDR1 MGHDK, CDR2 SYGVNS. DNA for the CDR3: TGTGCCAGCAGTGATCCCGGGGGGATCTATGGCTACACCTTC. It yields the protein CASSDPGGIYGYTF.

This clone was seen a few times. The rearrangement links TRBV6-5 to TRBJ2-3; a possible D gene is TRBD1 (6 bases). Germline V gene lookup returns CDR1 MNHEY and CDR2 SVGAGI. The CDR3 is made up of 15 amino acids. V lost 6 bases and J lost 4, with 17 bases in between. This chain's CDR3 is CASSFTGSGADTQYF. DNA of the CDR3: TGTGCCAGCAGCTTTACAGGGAGTGGGGCAGATACGCAGTATTTT.